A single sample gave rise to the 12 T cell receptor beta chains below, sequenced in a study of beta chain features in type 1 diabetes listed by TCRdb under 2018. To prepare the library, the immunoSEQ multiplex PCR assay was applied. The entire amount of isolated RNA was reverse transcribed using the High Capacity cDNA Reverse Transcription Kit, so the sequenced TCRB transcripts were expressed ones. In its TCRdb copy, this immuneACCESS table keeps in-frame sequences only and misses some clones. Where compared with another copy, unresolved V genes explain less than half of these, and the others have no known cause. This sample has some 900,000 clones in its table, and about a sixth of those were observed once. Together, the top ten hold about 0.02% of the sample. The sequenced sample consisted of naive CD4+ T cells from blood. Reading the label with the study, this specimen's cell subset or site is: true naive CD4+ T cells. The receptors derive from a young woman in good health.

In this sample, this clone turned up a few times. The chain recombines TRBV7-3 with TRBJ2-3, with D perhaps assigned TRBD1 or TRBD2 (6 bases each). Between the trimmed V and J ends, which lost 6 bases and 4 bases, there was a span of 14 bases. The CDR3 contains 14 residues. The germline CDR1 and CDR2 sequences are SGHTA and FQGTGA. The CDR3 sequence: CASSRGHMSDTQYF. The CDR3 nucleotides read TGTGCCAGCAGTCGGGGGCACATGTCAGATACGCAGTATTTT.

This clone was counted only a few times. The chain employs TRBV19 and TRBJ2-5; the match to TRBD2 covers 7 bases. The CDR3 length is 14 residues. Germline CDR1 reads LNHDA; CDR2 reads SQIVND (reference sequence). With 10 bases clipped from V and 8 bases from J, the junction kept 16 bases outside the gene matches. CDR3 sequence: CATSAGYPKGTQYF. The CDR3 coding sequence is TGTGCCACATCAGCGGGATACCCAAAAGGCACCCAGTACTTC.

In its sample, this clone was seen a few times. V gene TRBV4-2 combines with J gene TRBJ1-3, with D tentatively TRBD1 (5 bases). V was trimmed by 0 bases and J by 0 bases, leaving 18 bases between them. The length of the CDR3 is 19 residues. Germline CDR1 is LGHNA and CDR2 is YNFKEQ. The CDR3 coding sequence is TGTGCCAGCAGCCAAGATCCCCCTCATACAGGCCGCTCTGGAAACACCATATATTTT. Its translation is CASSQDPPHTGRSGNTIYF.

CDR3 region: CATGLGLAGDSADTQYF. In nucleotides, the CDR3 is TGTGCCACCGGCCTGGGACTAGCGGGAGATTCCGCAGATACGCAGTATTTT. This chain joins TRBV15 and TRBJ2-3, with 14 positions matching TRBD2. CDR3 length equals 17 residues. The ends lost 8 bases at V and 4 bases at J; junction bases unmatched: 11. Germline CDR1 reads LNHNV; CDR2 reads YYDKDF (reference sequence).

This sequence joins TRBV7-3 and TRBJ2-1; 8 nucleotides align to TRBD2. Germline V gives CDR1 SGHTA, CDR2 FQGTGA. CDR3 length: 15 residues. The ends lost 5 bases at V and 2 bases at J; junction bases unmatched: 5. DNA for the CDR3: TGTGCCAGCAGCGAAAGCGGGAGACCCTACAATGAGCAGTTCTTC. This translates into CASSESGRPYNEQFF.

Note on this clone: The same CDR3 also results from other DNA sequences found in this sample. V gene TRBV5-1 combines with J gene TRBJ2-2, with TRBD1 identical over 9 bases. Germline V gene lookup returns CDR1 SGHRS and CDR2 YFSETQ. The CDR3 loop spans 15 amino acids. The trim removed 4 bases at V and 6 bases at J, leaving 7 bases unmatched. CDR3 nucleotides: TGCGCCAGCAGCCCCAGGACAGGGGCAGCCGGGGAGCTGTTTTTT. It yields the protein CASSPRTGAAGELFF.

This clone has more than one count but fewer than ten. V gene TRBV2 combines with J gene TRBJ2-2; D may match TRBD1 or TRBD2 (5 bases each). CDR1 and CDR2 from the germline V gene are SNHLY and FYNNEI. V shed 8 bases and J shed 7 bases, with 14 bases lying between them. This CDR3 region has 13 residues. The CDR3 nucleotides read TGTGCCAGCGCACTGGGGGTGGGCGGGGAGCTGTTTTTT. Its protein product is CASALGVGGELFF.

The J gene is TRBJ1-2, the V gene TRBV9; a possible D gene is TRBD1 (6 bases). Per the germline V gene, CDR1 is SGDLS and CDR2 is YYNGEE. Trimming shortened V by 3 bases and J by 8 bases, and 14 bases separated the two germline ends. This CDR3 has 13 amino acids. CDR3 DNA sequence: TGTGCCAGCAGCGCAGACAGGCGGGACGGCTACACCTTC. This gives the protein CASSADRRDGYTF.

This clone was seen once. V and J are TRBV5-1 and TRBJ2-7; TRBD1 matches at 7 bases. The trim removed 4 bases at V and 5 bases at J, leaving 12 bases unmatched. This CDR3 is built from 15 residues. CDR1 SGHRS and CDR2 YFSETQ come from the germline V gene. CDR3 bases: TGCGCCAGCAGCAACGGGACAGCAATAGGGCACGAGCAGTACTTC. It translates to CASSNGTAIGHEQYF.

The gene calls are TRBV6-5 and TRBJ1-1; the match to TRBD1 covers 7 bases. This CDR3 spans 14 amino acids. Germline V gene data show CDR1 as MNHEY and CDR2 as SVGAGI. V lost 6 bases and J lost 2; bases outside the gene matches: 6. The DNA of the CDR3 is TGTGCCAGCAGCAGGGGACAGAGAAACACTGAAGCTTTCTTT. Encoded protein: CASSRGQRNTEAFF.

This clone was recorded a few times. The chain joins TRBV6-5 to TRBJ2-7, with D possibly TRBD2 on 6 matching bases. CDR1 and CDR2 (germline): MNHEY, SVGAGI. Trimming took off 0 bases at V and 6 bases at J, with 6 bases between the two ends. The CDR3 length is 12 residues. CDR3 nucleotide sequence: TGTGCCAGCAGTTACTCGGGGGGCGAGCAGTACTTC. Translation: CASSYSGGEQYF.

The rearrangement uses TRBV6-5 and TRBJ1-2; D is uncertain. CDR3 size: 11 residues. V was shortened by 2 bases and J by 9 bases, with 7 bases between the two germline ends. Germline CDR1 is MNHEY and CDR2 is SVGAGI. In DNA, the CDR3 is TGTGCCAGCAGTTACCCCAGGAGCTACACCTTC. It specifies CASSYPRSYTF.